This T cell receptor beta chain was recorded in a study of siplizumab effects on memory and regulatory T cells. Unstimulated subsets comprising naive, memory, effector memory and TEMRA cells were sequenced in three donor pairs. Sequencing was performed with immunoSEQ multiplex PCR; in TCRdb, only in-frame clones are kept and a portion is missing. The profile shows approximately 56,000 clones, 95% to 98% of them singletons. Germline loops: CDR1 MGHRA, CDR2 YSYEKL. With 3 bases removed from V and 2 bases from J, the gap between germline ends came to 14 bases. There are 15 residues in the CDR3. Source material: naive CD8+ T cells sorted from blood. The V and J genes are TRBV4-1 and TRBJ2-7; the D gene is possibly TRBD2 (6 bases). The source of this sequence is a human donor in good health. The CDR3 nucleotides are TGCGCCAGCAGCCAGCGGGGTGTAGACACCTACGAGCAGTACTTC. It specifies CASSQRGVDTYEQYF.